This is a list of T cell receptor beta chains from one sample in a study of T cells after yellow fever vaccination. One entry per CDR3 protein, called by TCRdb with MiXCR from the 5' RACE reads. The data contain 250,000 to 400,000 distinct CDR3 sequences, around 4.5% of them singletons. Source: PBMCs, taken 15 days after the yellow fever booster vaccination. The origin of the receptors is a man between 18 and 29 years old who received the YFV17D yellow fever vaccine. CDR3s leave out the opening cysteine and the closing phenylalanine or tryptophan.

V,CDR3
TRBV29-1,SVEGGTSGADNEQF
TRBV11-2,ASSPGGVVSEGMNTEAF
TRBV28,ASSPGRWENTIY
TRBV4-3,ASSQELGRLETQY
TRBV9,ASSVSQLLYGYT
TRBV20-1,SARIGGAGTDTQY
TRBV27,ASSGTASTDTQY
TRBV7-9,ASSASGQGATEKLF
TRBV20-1,SARDQPQH
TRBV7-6,ASSRHSGVNEQF
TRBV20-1,SASQGAGEAF
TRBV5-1,ASSQGTSYNEQF
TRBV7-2,ASSPQAGRSSTDTQY
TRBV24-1,ATSDSGLFMKLNTQY
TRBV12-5,ASGLAGAANYGYT
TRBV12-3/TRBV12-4,ASSLGGRGETQY
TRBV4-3,ASSQDRAGNTEAF
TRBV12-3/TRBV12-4,ASSLGSGGAGTGELF
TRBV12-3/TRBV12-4,ASRSDRSYGYT
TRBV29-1,SVDGTGEPPDTDTQY
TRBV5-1,ASSSRQGAGNIQY
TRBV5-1,ASSLAEVGQGKTQY
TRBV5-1,ASSPGGSGGAYNEQF
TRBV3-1,ASSSHISAGPYEQY
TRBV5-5,ASSPYGRNNSPLH
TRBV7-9,ASSTLGGTQY
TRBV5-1,ASSQDGWNSPLH
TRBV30,AWSTGYEQY
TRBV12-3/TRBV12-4,ASSSGQGGDGYT
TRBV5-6,ASSLTLTGELF
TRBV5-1,ASSFKSIGELF